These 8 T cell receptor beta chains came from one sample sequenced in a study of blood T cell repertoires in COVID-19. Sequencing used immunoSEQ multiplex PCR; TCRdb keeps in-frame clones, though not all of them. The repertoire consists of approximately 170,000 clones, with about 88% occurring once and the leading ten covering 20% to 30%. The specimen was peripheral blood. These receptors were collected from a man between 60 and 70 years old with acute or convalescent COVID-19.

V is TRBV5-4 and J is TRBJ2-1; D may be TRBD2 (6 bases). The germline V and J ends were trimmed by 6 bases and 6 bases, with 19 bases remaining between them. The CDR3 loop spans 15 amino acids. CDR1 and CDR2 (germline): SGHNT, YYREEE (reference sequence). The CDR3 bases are TGTGCCAGCACCTCGGCGACTAGAGAGTTCAATGAGCAGTTCTTC. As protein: CASTSATREFNEQFF.

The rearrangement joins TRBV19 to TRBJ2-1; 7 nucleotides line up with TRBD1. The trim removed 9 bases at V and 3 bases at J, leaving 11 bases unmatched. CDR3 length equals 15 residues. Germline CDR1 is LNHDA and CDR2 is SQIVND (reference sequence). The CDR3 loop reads CASQLQGRNYNEQFF. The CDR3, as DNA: TGTGCCAGCCAACTACAGGGGAGAAACTACAATGAGCAGTTCTTC.

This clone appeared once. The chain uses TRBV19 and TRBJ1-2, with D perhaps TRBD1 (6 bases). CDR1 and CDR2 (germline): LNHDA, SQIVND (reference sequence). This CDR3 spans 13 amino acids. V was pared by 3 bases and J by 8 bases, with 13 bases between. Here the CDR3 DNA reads TGTGCCAGTAGTATCGCAGGGGTTGGAGGCTACACCTTC. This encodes CASSIAGVGGYTF.

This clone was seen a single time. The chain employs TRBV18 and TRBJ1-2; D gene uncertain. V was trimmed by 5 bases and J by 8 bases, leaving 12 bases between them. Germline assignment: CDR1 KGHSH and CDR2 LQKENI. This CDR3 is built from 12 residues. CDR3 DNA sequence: TGTGCCAGCTCATCGACCGGGGAAGGCTACACCTTC. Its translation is CASSSTGEGYTF.

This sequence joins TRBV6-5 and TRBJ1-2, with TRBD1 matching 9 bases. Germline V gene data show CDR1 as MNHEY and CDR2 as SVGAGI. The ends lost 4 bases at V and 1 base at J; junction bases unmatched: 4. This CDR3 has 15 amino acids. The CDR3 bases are TGTGCCAGCAGTTCTCGGACAGGGGATAACTATGGCTACACCTTC. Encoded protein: CASSSRTGDNYGYTF.

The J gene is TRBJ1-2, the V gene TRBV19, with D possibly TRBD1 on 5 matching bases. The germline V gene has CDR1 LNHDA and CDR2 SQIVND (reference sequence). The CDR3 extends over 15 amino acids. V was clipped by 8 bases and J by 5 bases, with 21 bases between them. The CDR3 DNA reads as TGTGCCAGTTCTGCGACAGACTCGTTCCTTTATGGCTACACCTTC. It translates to CASSATDSFLYGYTF.

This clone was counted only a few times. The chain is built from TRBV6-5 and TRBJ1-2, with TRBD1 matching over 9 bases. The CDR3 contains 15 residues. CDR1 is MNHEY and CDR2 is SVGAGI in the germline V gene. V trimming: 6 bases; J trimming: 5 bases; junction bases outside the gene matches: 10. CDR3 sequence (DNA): TGTGCCAGCAGGACCGGGACAGGGTTCCGGTATGGCTACACCTTC. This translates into CASRTGTGFRYGYTF.

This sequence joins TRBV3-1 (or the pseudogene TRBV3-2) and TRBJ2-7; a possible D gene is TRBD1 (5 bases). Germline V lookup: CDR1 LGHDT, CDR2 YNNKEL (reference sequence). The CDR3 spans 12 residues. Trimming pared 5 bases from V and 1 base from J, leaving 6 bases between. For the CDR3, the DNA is TGTGCCAGCAGCGACAGTTCCTACGAGCAGTACTTC. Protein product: CASSDSSYEQYF.